Listed below are T cell receptor beta chains from one sample, sequenced in a study of T-cell reconstitution after alpha-beta-depleted transplantation in children. TCRdb reanalysed the PCR reads using MiXCR and keeps one entry per CDR3 protein. Here the sample spans 70,000 to 95,000 distinct CDR3 sequences, 9.5% to 15% being singletons. The sample was PBMCs from the stem cell graft donor, taken from the stem cell graft. Receptors were obtained from a human donor who donated a stem cell graft to a child with inherited bone marrow failure. The CDR3 runs from the conserved cysteine through the conserved F or W. The D gene is left open where the match is weak. Expanded clones are given a class, and other clones once, few, many or no size at all.

D gene,clone size,CDR3 length,J gene,V gene,CDR3 DNA,CDR3 protein
TRBD1,many,14,TRBJ1-2,TRBV5-1,TGCGCCAGCAGCTTGGCCCGGACAGGCTATGGCTACACCTTC,CASSLARTGYGYTF
-,many,15,TRBJ2-3,TRBV5-1,TGCGCCAGCAGCCTGGATCGACGTCTCACAGATACGCAGTATTTT,CASSLDRRLTDTQYF
-,many,13,TRBJ2-7,TRBV7-2,TGTGCCAGCAGCTTAGCGCTAGACTTCGGGCAGTACTTC,CASSLALDFGQYF
-,many,12,TRBJ2-7,TRBV20-1,TGCAGTGCTAGAACAGGCTCCTACGAGCAGTACTTC,CSARTGSYEQYF
-,many,14,TRBJ1-5,TRBV5-5,TGTGCCAGCAGCTTGGCGGGGATGAATCAGCCCCAGCATTTT,CASSLAGMNQPQHF
TRBD2,few,16,TRBJ2-3,TRBV19,TGTGCCAGTAGTTTTCGGACTAGCGGGAGCACAGATACGCAGTATTTT,CASSFRTSGSTDTQYF
-,many,19,TRBJ1-3,TRBV5-1,TGCGCCAGCAACTTTCCAACCCCCGCAAGGGGAGAGGCTGGAAACACCATATATTTT,CASNFPTPARGEAGNTIYF
-,many,15,TRBJ2-7,TRBV28,TGTGCCAGCAGTCTTCCCGGGAGTAAAGTCTACGAGCAGTACTTC,CASSLPGSKVYEQYF
-,many,15,TRBJ2-1,TRBV7-2,TGTGCCAGCAGCTTAGCGGGAGGATTTTACAATGAGCAGTTCTTC,CASSLAGGFYNEQFF
TRBD2,-,16,TRBJ2-5,TRBV6-5,TGTGCCAGCAGTTACTCGGGACTAGCGGGAGGAGAGACCCAGTACTTC,CASSYSGLAGGETQYF
-,many,14,TRBJ2-2,TRBV6-1,TGTGCCAGCAGTCAGACTAGGTGGGCCGGGGAGCTGTTTTTT,CASSQTRWAGELFF
TRBD1,few,20,TRBJ2-6,TRBV28,TGTGCCAGCAGTTTCCTAAACTCCGGGACAGCGAGCTCTGGGGCCAACGTCCTGACTTTC,CASSFLNSGTASSGANVLTF
-,many,14,TRBJ2-7,TRBV4-2,TGTGCCAGCAGCCGCGAGGAGGGGGCCTACGAGCAGTACTTC,CASSREEGAYEQYF
-,many,16,TRBJ2-1,TRBV20-1,TGCAGTGCTTCTAAGTCCCAAAGACTATTTTACAATGAGCAGTTCTTC,CSASKSQRLFYNEQFF
TRBD2,many,17,TRBJ2-3,TRBV4-2,TGTGCCAGCAGCCAAGTAGGCGGGAGCTGGGCAGCAGATACGCAGTATTTT,CASSQVGGSWAADTQYF
-,many,15,TRBJ2-6,TRBV10-3,TGTGCCATCAGTGGAGATCGAGCCGGGGCCAACGTCCTGACTTTC,CAISGDRAGANVLTF
-,many,15,TRBJ2-1,TRBV9,TGTGCCAGCAGCGTAGAACTCCAAGGAGGGGATGAGCAGTTCTTC,CASSVELQGGDEQFF
TRBD1,-,14,TRBJ2-4,TRBV4-1,TGCGCCAGCAGCGGGGGACAGGGAAAAAACATTCAGTACTTC,CASSGGQGKNIQYF
-,many,14,TRBJ2-1,TRBV29-1,TGCAGCGTTGAACGCACAGGACGGACTAATGAGCAGTTCTTC,CSVERTGRTNEQFF
TRBD2,many,15,TRBJ2-1,TRBV5-1,TGCGCCAGCAGCTTGGATCCTAGCGGAGAGAATGAGCAGTTCTTC,CASSLDPSGENEQFF
-,many,13,TRBJ2-2,TRBV7-2,TGTGCCAGCAGCTTAGACGGCACCGGGGAGCTGTTTTTT,CASSLDGTGELFF
TRBD2,-,15,TRBJ2-7,TRBV7-8,TGTGCCAGCAGCTTAAGCCGCGGGGGCTCCTACGAGCAGTACTTC,CASSLSRGGSYEQYF
-,-,13,TRBJ1-2,TRBV19,TGTGCCAGTAGTTTCCGAGAGGACCGGACCTACACCTTC,CASSFREDRTYTF
TRBD1,many,16,TRBJ2-7,TRBV20-1,TGCAGTGCTAGAGGGACAGGCGTAATTGTCACCTACGAGCAGTACTTC,CSARGTGVIVTYEQYF
TRBD1,-,15,TRBJ1-3,TRBV28,TGTGCCAGCAGTTTTAAGGGGGCGGGTGGAAACACCATATATTTT,CASSFKGAGGNTIYF
TRBD2,many,13,TRBJ2-1,TRBV20-1,TGCAGTGCTCACAGCGGGGGCTACAATGAGCAGTTCTTC,CSAHSGGYNEQFF
-,-,12,TRBJ1-1,TRBV27,TGTGCCAGCAGTGCCACCGGGACTGAAGCTTTCTTT,CASSATGTEAFF
-,many,17,TRBJ2-3,TRBV3-1,TGTGCCAGCAGCCAAGCCTGGATTTGTCGATTCACAGATACGCAGTATTTT,CASSQAWICRFTDTQYF
-,few,14,TRBJ2-1,TRBV28,TGTGCCAGCAGCCTGGTGGGAGTCTACAATGAGCAGTTCTTC,CASSLVGVYNEQFF
TRBD1,many,15,TRBJ2-7,TRBV7-8,TGTGCCAGCAGCCGTAACCACAGGGGACCCTACGAGCAGTACTTC,CASSRNHRGPYEQYF
-,-,15,TRBJ2-2,TRBV10-3,TGTGCCATCAGTGATCGAGGGGCGCCCACCGGGGAGCTGTTTTTT,CAISDRGAPTGELFF
TRBD1,many,14,TRBJ1-2,TRBV5-1,TGCGCCAGCAGCGCGGGACAGACTAACTATGGCTACACCTTC,CASSAGQTNYGYTF
-,many,16,TRBJ2-1,TRBV5-1,TGCGCCAGCAGCTTGGATGGGGCTTTAGCAACCAGGGCGCAGTTCTTC,CASSLDGALATRAQFF
-,many,15,TRBJ2-2,TRBV2,TGTGCCAGCATGAGGGGGGGGGCGGACACCGGGGAGCTGTTTTTT,CASMRGGADTGELFF
-,many,17,TRBJ1-2,TRBV29-1,TGCAGCGTTGAAGATGGGACGGGAGGAGTTTATAACTATGGCTACACCTTC,CSVEDGTGGVYNYGYTF
-,many,13,TRBJ1-1,TRBV29-1,TGCAGCGTCCTGGCCGGGGAGAACACTGAAGCTTTCTTT,CSVLAGENTEAFF
-,many,13,TRBJ1-6,TRBV5-1,TGCGCCAGCAGCTTGGGATTCGATTCACCCCTCCACTTT,CASSLGFDSPLHF
TRBD1,few,15,TRBJ2-7,TRBV20-1,TGCAGTGCTAGGATGGGGCAGGGGGCCTCCTACGAGCAGTACTTC,CSARMGQGASYEQYF
TRBD2,many,16,TRBJ2-3,TRBV29-1,TGCAGCGTTCGCGGGACTAGCGGGGGAGGGACAGATACGCAGTATTTT,CSVRGTSGGGTDTQYF
-,-,12,TRBJ1-4,TRBV20-1,TGCAGTGCTAAAGGGAGGGACGAAAAACTGTTTTTT,CSAKGRDEKLFF
TRBD1,many,15,TRBJ1-2,TRBV18,TGTGCCAGCTCATCTAGACAGGGGCCGAGGAATGGCTACACCTTC,CASSSRQGPRNGYTF
-,-,14,TRBJ1-5,TRBV11-2,TGTGCCAGCAGCTTATTTGGGGGGAATCAGACCCAGCATTTT,CASSLFGGNQTQHF
TRBD1,many,12,TRBJ2-7,TRBV29-1,TGCAGCGGGGGGGACAGGTTCTACGAGCAGTACTTC,CSGGDRFYEQYF
-,few,16,TRBJ2-7,TRBV21-1,TGTGCCAGCAGCAAAGGGGGGACGGAAGGCTCCTACGAGCAGTACTTC,CASSKGGTEGSYEQYF
TRBD1,-,16,TRBJ2-3,TRBV24-1,TGTGCCACCAGTGAATCCGACAGGGGGTACACAGATACGCAGTATTTT,CATSESDRGYTDTQYF
-,many,13,TRBJ2-1,TRBV29-1,TGCAGCGTGTACAGGGTCTCCTACAATGAGCAGTTCTTC,CSVYRVSYNEQFF
-,many,13,TRBJ2-5,TRBV10-3,TGTGCCATCAGTGAGTCTCGCGGGGAGACCCAGTACTTC,CAISESRGETQYF
-,many,12,TRBJ2-3,TRBV27,TGTGCCAGCAGCTCCACCCCAGATACGCAGTATTTT,CASSSTPDTQYF
-,many,14,TRBJ2-7,TRBV5-5,TGTGCCAGCAGCTTGGAACTAGCCTCCTATGAGCAGTACTTC,CASSLELASYEQYF
-,few,14,TRBJ2-1,TRBV7-3,TGTGCCAGCAGCCCTCCCGGGGAGACCAATGAGCAGTTCTTC,CASSPPGETNEQFF
-,few,13,TRBJ1-4,TRBV20-1,TGCAGTGCTAGCCGGTTAGAGGGCGGAAAACTGTTTTTT,CSASRLEGGKLFF
-,many,15,TRBJ2-2,TRBV6-1,TGTGCCAGCAGCCCCTGGGCATCGAACACCGGGGAGCTGTTTTTT,CASSPWASNTGELFF